Listed here are 32 T cell receptor beta chains from one sample, sequenced in a study of early T cells in non-severe SARS-CoV-2 infection. MiXCR, applied by TCRdb to the 5' RACE reads, yields one record per CDR3 protein. Of about 35,000 distinct CDR3 sequences in the sample, roughly 6% were seen once. Sequenced input: whole blood. These receptor sequences come from an adult who was a healthcare worker with PCR-confirmed SARS-CoV-2 infection or an uninfected control (not recorded which).

This clonotype was detected many times. The chain carries TRBV4-1 and TRBJ1-6, with a weak D call TRBD1 (5 bases). The CDR3 totals 13 residues. Per germline, CDR1 MGHRA and CDR2 YSYEKL. The V gene lost 0 bases and the J gene lost 10 bases, with 7 bases spanning the gap. The CDR3 region is CASSQDPGSPLHF. The DNA of the CDR3 is TGCGCCAGCAGCCAAGATCCAGGGTCACCCCTCCACTTT.

In its sample, this clonotype was seen many times. J is TRBJ1-5 and V is TRBV2; no definite D call. V lost 7 bases, J lost 3 bases, and 10 bases lay in between. CDR1 is SNHLY and CDR2 is FYNNEI in the germline V gene. CDR3 length: 13 amino acids. The CDR3 here is CASTAGPNQPQHF. For the CDR3, the DNA is TGTGCCAGCACCGCAGGCCCCAATCAGCCCCAGCATTTT.

Only a few counts were recorded for this clonotype. The V gene is TRBV7-6, the J gene TRBJ2-1, with 9 positions matching TRBD1. In germline, CDR1 is SGHVS, CDR2 FNYEAQ. Trimming cost V 4 bases and J 6 bases; bases outside gene matches: 7. The CDR3 is 15 amino acids. The CDR3 DNA reads as TGTGCCAGCAGCTCCTTAGGGACAGGGCCCAATGAGCAGTTCTTC. Its translation is CASSSLGTGPNEQFF.

The CDR3 region has the DNA TGTGCCAGCTCACCAGGACTCATTAATTCACCCCTCCACTTT. This translates into CASSPGLINSPLHF. V gene TRBV18 combines with J gene TRBJ1-6; D not certain. Germline V CDR1 and CDR2: KGHSH, LQKENI. This CDR3 contains 14 residues. Trimming took off 2 bases at V and 6 bases at J, with 8 bases between the two ends.

This clonotype was detected ten times or more. The genes are TRBV5-6 and TRBJ1-4; no definite D call. V lost 2 bases and J 6 bases, leaving 11 bases between the germline ends. The germline CDR1 and CDR2 sequences are SGHDT and YYEEEE. This CDR3 has 14 amino acids. Here the CDR3 DNA reads TGTGCCAGCAGCTTCGGCACTCCCTATGAAAAACTGTTTTTT. Translating it yields CASSFGTPYEKLFF.

This clonotype was detected ten times or more. The rearrangement links TRBV27 to TRBJ2-6; possibly TRBD2 for D (7 bases). From germline, CDR1 is MNHEY and CDR2 SMNVEV (reference sequence). Trimming cost V 6 bases and J 2 bases, with 17 bases left between them. The CDR3 covers 17 residues. The CDR3 DNA sequence: TGTGCCAGCAGCATCCTAGGGAGGGGGGCTGGGGCCAACGTCCTGACTTTC. Translation gives CASSILGRGAGANVLTF.

This clonotype has only a few counts. The V call is TRBV4-3, the J call TRBJ1-1; the match to TRBD1 covers 11 bases. V was pared by 0 bases and J by 4 bases, with 7 bases of the junction left unmatched. The CDR3 length is 17 residues. Germline-derived CDR1 and CDR2 are LGHNA and YSLEER. CDR3 amino acids: CASSQDVTGTGGTEAFF. The DNA for the CDR3 is TGCGCCAGCAGCCAAGATGTTACTGGGACAGGGGGCACTGAAGCTTTCTTT.

This clonotype was seen more than once but under ten times. This chain connects TRBV7-2 to TRBJ1-2; 7 bases are a match to TRBD1. This CDR3 contains 18 residues. Germline CDR1 reads SGHTA; CDR2 reads FQGNSA. The J segment lost 0 bases and the V segment lost 5 bases, leaving 15 bases of the junction unmatched. CDR3 in amino acids: CASSRSRPGQRSNYGYTF. The CDR3 nucleotides read TGTGCCAGCAGCCGCAGCCGACCGGGACAGAGGTCTAACTATGGCTACACCTTC.

This clonotype came up a few times. This chain connects TRBV6-2 or TRBV6-3 to TRBJ1-5; D remains ambiguous. The CDR3 totals 14 residues. V lost 0 bases to trimming and J lost 0 bases, with 3 bases between them. Germline V gene lookup returns CDR1 MNHEY and CDR2 SVGEGT. CDR3 loop: CASSYSTSNQPQHF. The CDR3 DNA is TGTGCCAGCAGTTACTCGACTAGCAATCAGCCCCAGCATTTT.

This clonotype was detected only a few times. The chain recombines TRBV20-1 with TRBJ1-1; no firm D call. In germline, CDR1 is DFQATT, CDR2 SNEGSKA (reference sequence). Trimming shortened V by 6 bases and J by 4 bases, and 15 bases separated the two germline ends. The CDR3 is 13 amino acids. CDR3 DNA sequence: TGCAGTGCCCCCCGTGGCGGTGGCACTGAAGCTTTCTTT. It yields the protein CSAPRGGGTEAFF.

With regard to this clonotype: A much larger clone differs by one base, so this may be a read error. The J gene is TRBJ1-1, the V gene TRBV6-1; 8 bases fit TRBD1. Trimming removed 4 bases from V and 5 bases from J; junction bases left unmatched: 9. CDR1 MNHNS and CDR2 SASEGT come from the germline V gene. The CDR3 spans 15 residues. For the CDR3, the DNA is TGTGCCAGCAGTGTCAGGGGGCGAGAACGGACTGAAGCTTTCTTT. Protein product: CASSVRGRERTEAFF.

This clonotype was seen at least ten times. This sequence joins TRBV12-3 or TRBV12-4 and TRBJ2-7; D is perhaps TRBD1 (5 bases). V was shortened by 3 bases and J by 6 bases, with 9 bases between the two germline ends. This CDR3 contains 12 residues. CDR3 sequence: CASSFQGVEQYF. The CDR3 DNA sequence: TGTGCCAGCAGTTTCCAAGGGGTCGAGCAGTACTTC.

This clonotype was detected only a few times. CDR3 in DNA: TGTGCCAGCAGTCCCGAGGGGCGCGGAGCTTTCTTT. Amino acid sequence: CASSPEGRGAFF. The V call is TRBV12-3 or TRBV12-4, the J call TRBJ1-1; a weak D match, TRBD1 (5 bases). This CDR3 comprises 12 residues. Trimming left V 5 bases short and J 10 bases short, with 14 bases between.

At least ten counts were recorded for this clonotype. The chain carries TRBV5-1 and TRBJ1-6; the match to TRBD1 covers 10 bases. This CDR3 has 17 amino acids. The ends lost 0 bases at V and 7 bases at J; junction bases unmatched: 7. Germline lookup yields CDR1 SGHRS and CDR2 YFSETQ. The CDR3 DNA reads TGCGCCAGCAGCTTGGCGGCGACAGGGGGCTTGAATTCACCCCTCCACTTT. This codes for CASSLAATGGLNSPLHF.

Many counts were recorded for this clonotype. The chain recombines TRBV7-2 with TRBJ2-3; D ambiguous. Germline CDR1 and CDR2: SGHTA and FQGNSA. The CDR3 extends over 15 amino acids. V dropped 3 bases and J dropped 0 bases, with 10 bases sitting between them. This CDR3 reads CASSFDGKSTDTQYF. CDR3 nucleotides: TGTGCCAGCAGCTTCGACGGCAAGAGCACAGATACGCAGTATTTT. Supplemented by reference TRBV7-2 and TRBJ2-3, the full variable domain reads GAGVSQSPSNKVTEKGKDVELRCDPISGHTALYWYRQSLGQGLEFLIYFQGNSAPDKSGLPSDRFSAERTGGSVSTLTIQRTQQEDSAVYLCASSFDGKSTDTQYFGPGTRLTVL.

The gene calls are TRBV18 and TRBJ1-4; the match to TRBD1 covers 7 bases. Germline trimming cut 2 bases from V and 8 bases from J; bases unmatched to any gene: 5. From germline, CDR1 is KGHSH and CDR2 LQKENI. The CDR3 has 14 amino acids. DNA for the CDR3: TGTGCCAGCTCACCATCAGGGGGGTTGGAAAAACTGTTTTTT. Translated: CASSPSGGLEKLFF.

The table lists this clonotype with many counts. The rearrangement links TRBV5-1 to TRBJ2-1; D might be TRBD1 (5 bases). The CDR3 totals 12 residues. The germline V and J ends were trimmed by 10 bases and 4 bases, with 12 bases remaining between them. The germline CDR1 and CDR2 sequences are SGHRS and YFSETQ. The CDR3 spells CASTDSYNEQFF. The CDR3 DNA reads TGCGCCTCTACCGACAGTTACAATGAGCAGTTCTTC.

This chain connects TRBV5-1 to TRBJ1-3, with D hard to call. Trimming cost V 1 base and J 2 bases, with 10 bases left between them. Germline lookup yields CDR1 SGHRS and CDR2 YFSETQ. The CDR3 consists of 15 residues. The DNA of the CDR3 is TGCGCCAGCAGCTTGCAGGCAAGCGCTGGAAACACCATATATTTT. Encoded protein: CASSLQASAGNTIYF.

In its sample, this clonotype was seen many times. This chain joins TRBV12-3 or TRBV12-4 and TRBJ1-3; D might be TRBD1 (6 bases). V was clipped by 6 bases and J by 8 bases, with 11 bases between them. CDR3 length: 12 residues. The DNA of the CDR3 is TGTGCCAGCAGCAAACAGGGTTACACCATATATTTT. It is translated as CASSKQGYTIYF.

In this sample, this clonotype turned up many times. The chain employs TRBV29-1 and TRBJ2-1; tentatively, D is TRBD2 (6 bases). This CDR3 comprises 15 residues. Germline CDR1 is SQVTM and CDR2 is ANQGSEA. Trimming pared 5 bases from V and 10 bases from J, leaving 24 bases between. CDR3 region: CSVPGTLEGTREQFF. The CDR3 DNA reads TGCAGCGTTCCGGGGACGTTGGAGGGTACACGGGAGCAGTTCTTC.

The J gene is TRBJ2-5, the V gene TRBV6-2 or TRBV6-3; D is ambiguous. The CDR3 has 14 residues. The germline V and J ends were trimmed by 3 bases and 1 base, with 9 bases remaining between them. Germline V gene lookup returns CDR1 MNHEY and CDR2 SVGEGT. CDR3 amino acids: CASSYGLTQETQYF. As DNA, the CDR3 is TGTGCCAGCAGTTATGGATTGACCCAAGAGACCCAGTACTTC.

This clonotype was detected many times. V and J are TRBV29-1 and TRBJ1-2; maybe TRBD1 (6 bases). The CDR3 contains 13 residues. V dropped 4 bases and J dropped 6 bases, with 15 bases sitting between them. CDR1 is SQVTM, CDR2 ANQGSEA, per germline. CDR3 amino acids: CSVGGQGKDGYTF. The CDR3 DNA follows: TGCAGCGTTGGGGGGCAGGGGAAGGATGGCTACACCTTC.

This clonotype was detected many times. This chain links TRBV5-1 with TRBJ1-1; 7 nucleotides match TRBD1. The CDR3 extends over 14 amino acids. CDR1 is SGHRS, CDR2 YFSETQ, per germline. The J segment lost 1 base and the V segment lost 0 bases, leaving 0 bases of the junction unmatched. In nucleotides, the CDR3 is TGCGCCAGCAGCTTGGGGACAGGGAACACTGAAGCTTTCTTT. Its protein product is CASSLGTGNTEAFF. The full variable domain, completed using reference TRBV5-1 and TRBJ1-1, is KAGVTQTPRYLIKTRGQQVTLSCSPISGHRSVSWYQQTPGQGLQFLFEYFSETQRNKGNFPGRFSGRQFSNSRSEMNVSTLELGDSALYLCASSLGTGNTEAFFGQGTRLTVV.

This clonotype was seen repeatedly, ten times or more. The chain couples TRBV7-9 to TRBJ1-4; no clear D. Trimming took 5 bases from V and 14 from J, leaving 12 bases between them. The CDR3 has 11 amino acids. Germline V lookup: CDR1 SEHNR, CDR2 FQNEAQ (reference sequence). The CDR3 DNA follows: TGTGCCAGCAGCCACCAAGGTAGTCTGTTTTTT. The encoded protein is CASSHQGSLFF.

This clonotype has at least ten counts. V usage is TRBV7-2 and J usage is TRBJ2-5; D gene uncertain. The CDR3 spans 15 residues. Per germline, CDR1 SGHTA and CDR2 FQGNSA. V lost 5 bases and J 3 bases, leaving 16 bases between the germline ends. In DNA, the CDR3 is TGTGCCAGCAGCCCGATAGGGTTGATTGAAGAGACCCAGTACTTC. It specifies CASSPIGLIEETQYF.

This clonotype occurred many times. The chain combines TRBV24-1 with TRBJ2-5; 8 nucleotides match TRBD1. J lost 2 bases, V lost 3 bases, and 4 bases had no gene match. The CDR3 spans 15 residues. Germline assignment: CDR1 KGHDR and CDR2 SFDVKD. The CDR3 region is CATSDPGQGQETQYF. The CDR3 DNA reads as TGTGCCACCAGTGATCCAGGACAGGGACAAGAGACCCAGTACTTC.

V usage is TRBV7-2 and J usage is TRBJ1-3, with 8 bases that match TRBD1. The ends lost 4 bases at V and 0 bases at J; junction bases unmatched: 5. This CDR3 has 16 amino acids. The germline V gene has CDR1 SGHTA and CDR2 FQGNSA. The CDR3 DNA follows: TGTGCCAGCAGCTCAGGGGGCCGATTCTCTGGAAACACCATATATTTT. Protein product: CASSSGGRFSGNTIYF.

This clonotype was detected many times. This chain joins TRBV6-1 and TRBJ1-5; 7 nucleotides line up with TRBD1. The CDR3 extends over 15 amino acids. Germline CDR1 and CDR2: MNHNS and SASEGT. The junction had 3 bases not matched to a gene; V was cut back by 3 bases and J by 1 base. This CDR3 is CASSERGQSNQPQHF. The CDR3 region has the DNA TGTGCCAGCAGTGAGAGGGGACAGAGCAATCAGCCCCAGCATTTT.

This clonotype occurred a few times. J is TRBJ2-2 and V is TRBV7-6; 8 bases map to TRBD2. The germline gives CDR1 SGHVS, CDR2 FNYEAQ. The CDR3 runs to 15 residues. V lost 6 bases to trimming and J lost 6 bases; unmatched junction nucleotides: 9. In DNA, the CDR3 is TGTGCCAGCAGTTCCAGCGGGGGCCCGGCCGGGGAGCTGTTTTTT. This encodes CASSSSGGPAGELFF. Combining the CDR3 with reference TRBV7-6 and TRBJ2-2 gives the whole variable domain GAGVSQSPRYKVTKRGQDVALRCDPISGHVSLYWYRQALGQGPEFLTYFNYEAQQDKSGLPNDRFSAERPEGSISTLTIQRTEQRDSAMYRCASSSSGGPAGELFFGEGSRLTVL.

The rearrangement links TRBV28 to TRBJ2-7; D not resolved. Germline-derived CDR1 and CDR2 are MDHEN and SYDVKM. V was pared by 6 bases and J by 0 bases, with 9 bases between. This CDR3 spans 13 amino acids. The CDR3 coding sequence is TGTGCCAGCAGGCCACCCAACTCCTACGAGCAGTACTTC. It is translated as CASRPPNSYEQYF.

This clonotype was seen many times. J is TRBJ2-5 and V is TRBV19; TRBD2 is a possible D gene (5 bases). CDR3 length equals 13 residues. Germline loops: CDR1 LNHDA, CDR2 SQIVND (reference sequence). Between the trimmed V and J ends, which lost 8 bases and 0 bases, there was a span of 10 bases. DNA of the CDR3: TGTGCCAGTGCGGAGGTGTACCAAGAGACCCAGTACTTC. Its translation: CASAEVYQETQYF.

The genes are TRBV5-4 and TRBJ2-1, with 7 bases that match TRBD1. Looked up from germline, CDR1 is SGHNT and CDR2 is YYREEE (reference sequence). This CDR3 region has 16 residues. Losses at the gene ends were 3 bases for V and 3 bases for J; bases not matched to a gene: 9. The CDR3: CASSWRSGQYYNEQFF. The CDR3 DNA reads as TGTGCCAGCAGCTGGCGGTCGGGACAGTACTACAATGAGCAGTTCTTC.